Shown below are 3 T cell receptor beta chains from a single sample sequenced in a study of Ad26.COV2.S vaccination and SARS-CoV-2 variants. Using immunoSEQ multiplex PCR, the repertoire was profiled, and TCRdb retains in-frame clones only, with some absent. The profile shows around 300,000 clones, about 87% of them singletons. Treatment indicated: around 19 received Ad26.COV2.S at low or high dose, single or two shots; about 5 received placebo; per-sample allocation not given. Material that was analyzed had been drawn on day 63 after the first vaccine or placebo injection. The sample was peripheral blood, taken in a trial of Ad26.COV2.S vaccine versus placebo. These receptors all stem from a person between 18 and 65 years old who received the Ad26.COV2.S COVID-19 vaccine or a placebo.

V is TRBV13 and J is TRBJ2-2; 7 bases agree with TRBD2. CDR1 is PRHDT and CDR2 is FYEKMQ in the germline V gene (reference sequence). CDR3 length: 16 residues. V lost 3 bases to trimming and J lost 2 bases; unmatched junction nucleotides: 6. In nucleotides, the CDR3 is TGTGCCAGCAGCTTCGTGAGCGGGGTCAACACCGGGGAGCTGTTTTTT. It yields the protein CASSFVSGVNTGELFF.

This chain connects TRBV27 to TRBJ2-3, with D unclear. Trimming took off 2 bases at V and 2 bases at J, with 11 bases between the two ends. The CDR3 runs to 15 residues. Germline assignment: CDR1 MNHEY and CDR2 SMNVEV (reference sequence). CDR3 nucleotide sequence: TGTGCCAGCAGTTTAGGTCAGCAGGCCACAGATACGCAGTATTTT. Protein: CASSLGQQATDTQYF.

Points on this clone: This sample also contains other DNA sequences that code for the same CDR3. This chain joins TRBV5-1 and TRBJ1-1; unclear D gene. Germline V gives CDR1 SGHRS, CDR2 YFSETQ. The CDR3 covers 14 residues. V lost 0 bases, J lost 1 base, and 7 bases lay in between. CDR3 bases: TGCGCCAGCAGCTTGGGGCAGCCGAACACTGAAGCTTTCTTT. Amino acid sequence: CASSLGQPNTEAFF. The full variable domain, completed using reference TRBV5-1 and TRBJ1-1, is KAGVTQTPRYLIKTRGQQVTLSCSPISGHRSVSWYQQTPGQGLQFLFEYFSETQRNKGNFPGRFSGRQFSNSRSEMNVSTLELGDSALYLCASSLGQPNTEAFFGQGTRLTVV.